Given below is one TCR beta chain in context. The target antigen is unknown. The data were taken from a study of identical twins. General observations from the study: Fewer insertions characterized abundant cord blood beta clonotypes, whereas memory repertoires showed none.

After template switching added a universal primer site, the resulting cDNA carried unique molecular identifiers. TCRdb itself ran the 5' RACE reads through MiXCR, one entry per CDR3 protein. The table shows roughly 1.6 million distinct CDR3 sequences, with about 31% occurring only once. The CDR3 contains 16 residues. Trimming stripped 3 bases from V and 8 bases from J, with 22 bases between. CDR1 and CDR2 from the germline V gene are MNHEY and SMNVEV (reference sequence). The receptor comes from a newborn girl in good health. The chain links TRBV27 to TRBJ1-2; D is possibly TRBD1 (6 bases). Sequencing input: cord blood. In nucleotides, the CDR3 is TGTGCCAGCAGTTTTAATAGGTTACAGGGAGCCCAGGGCTACACCTTC. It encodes CASSFNRLQGAQGYTF.